Only a few counts were recorded for the clone carrying this T cell receptor beta chain. What it recognizes is unknown. The V gene lost 4 bases and the J gene lost 2 bases, with 15 bases spanning the gap. Germline loops: CDR1 SGHRS, CDR2 YFSETQ. The CDR3 is made up of 15 amino acids. This entry belongs to a study of blood T cells in healthy people across ages. Broader study findings: Unsorted PBMC input precluded a conclusive naive versus antigen-experienced comparison.

For the second PCR, which ran for 7 to 11 cycles, a sample-barcoded 5' primer and a J-beta primer mix were used. From each sample, at least 2.5 million paired-end reads containing CDR3 were obtained. TCRdb ran MiXCR on the 5' RACE reads and lists one entry per CDR3 protein. The sample records about 930,000 distinct CDR3 sequences, about 29% being singletons. The data also belong to a second study, concerning T cells of mothers and their children.

Sequencing was performed on blood. The rearrangement uses TRBV5-1 and TRBJ2-5, with D perhaps TRBD1 (6 bases). The clonotype was recovered from a woman aged 40 to 50 in good health. The CDR3 DNA is TGCGCCAGCAGCATGTGGCAGGGGATTCAAGAGACCCAGTACTTC. Amino acids: CASSMWQGIQETQYF.